The 16 T cell receptor beta chains given below trace back to one sample, sequenced in a study of T cells in Graves' hyperthyroidism and ophthalmopathy. It was RNA transcripts that yielded the amplified TCR beta CDR3 regions. The HTBI primer set was used in a first-round RT-PCR of the TCR CDR3. MiXCR, run by TCRdb on the multiplex PCR reads, gives a single entry per CDR3 protein. In the table there are a few hundred thousand distinct CDR3 sequences, 15% of which are singletons. The sequenced sample was blood. The receptors come from a woman in her twenties or thirties with Graves' hyperthyroidism.

This clonotype occurred a few times. The rearrangement links TRBV5-4 to TRBJ2-1; 8 nucleotides line up with TRBD2. Per the germline V gene, CDR1 is SGHNT and CDR2 is YYREEE (reference sequence). Trimming cost V 0 bases and J 7 bases; bases outside gene matches: 9. The length of the CDR3 is 16 residues. The CDR3 region has the DNA TGTGCCAGCAGCTTGGACGGCGGGAGGCCGAGTAATGAGCAGTTCTTC. Amino acids: CASSLDGGRPSNEQFF.

In this sample, this clonotype turned up a few times. The rearrangement uses TRBV6-6 and TRBJ1-1, with TRBD1 matching over 7 bases. The CDR3 is 13 amino acids. V dropped 2 bases and J dropped 9; count of bases not matched to a gene: 6. The germline gives CDR1 MNHNY, CDR2 SVGAGI (reference sequence). CDR3 DNA: TGTGCCAGCAGTTACCCGGGGACAGTCAAAGCTTTCTTT. Residues: CASSYPGTVKAFF.

In this sample, this clonotype turned up many times. The J gene is TRBJ2-3, the V gene TRBV30; D remains ambiguous. The ends were cut back, 1 base at V and 6 bases at J, with 5 bases in the middle. This CDR3 region has 11 residues. Germline CDR1 GTSNPN, CDR2 SVGIG (reference sequence). CDR3 residues: CAWSGRDTQYF. The CDR3 coding sequence is TGTGCCTGGAGTGGAAGGGATACGCAGTATTTT.

The gene calls are TRBV28 and TRBJ2-7; 8 bases fit TRBD1. The CDR3 covers 14 residues. CDR1 and CDR2 from the germline V gene are MDHEN and SYDVKM. With 5 bases clipped from V and 3 bases from J, the junction kept 6 bases outside the gene matches. DNA for the CDR3: TGTGCCAGCAGTGGGACAGGAGGGCGCTACGAGCAGTACTTC. Protein sequence: CASSGTGGRYEQYF.

This sequence joins TRBV20-1 and TRBJ2-5, with D hard to call. CDR1 and CDR2 (germline): DFQATT, SNEGSKA (reference sequence). V lost 6 bases to trimming and J lost 5 bases, with 10 bases between them. This CDR3 region has 11 residues. The chain's CDR3 is CSASRPETQYF. The CDR3 DNA reads as TGCAGTGCCTCAAGGCCGGAGACCCAGTACTTC.

The V and J genes are TRBV5-5 and TRBJ1-1, with D possibly matching TRBD1 (5 bases). The germline V and J ends were trimmed by 1 base and 5 bases, with 12 bases remaining between them. The CDR3 covers 14 residues. The germline CDR1 and CDR2 sequences are SGHKS and YYEKEE (reference sequence). The CDR3 DNA sequence: TGTGCCAGCAGCTTGTACAGGATGAGAACTGAAGCTTTCTTT. This sequence encodes CASSLYRMRTEAFF.

This clonotype was detected only a few times. A single base separates this from a much larger clone, so it may be a read error. This CDR3 is CASTAGQTEQYF. The CDR3 nucleotides are TGTGCCAGCACTGCCGGACAGACCGAGCAGTACTTC. The J gene is TRBJ2-7, the V gene TRBV28; a weak D match, TRBD1 (6 bases). Trimming cost V 7 bases and J 6 bases, with 13 bases left between them. The CDR3 totals 12 residues. The germline CDR1 and CDR2 sequences are MDHEN and SYDVKM.

This sequence joins TRBV19 and TRBJ1-1; D is undetermined. This CDR3 spans 18 amino acids. With 5 bases removed from V and 5 bases from J, the gap between germline ends came to 27 bases. Looked up from germline, CDR1 is LNHDA and CDR2 is SQIVND (reference sequence). The DNA of the CDR3 is TGTGCCAGTAGTGCACCCCCCGACCGATACAGATTGGAAACTGAAGCTTTCTTT. This encodes CASSAPPDRYRLETEAFF.

This clonotype was seen just once. The rearrangement joins TRBV12-3 or TRBV12-4 to TRBJ2-1; 13 bases agree with TRBD2. The V segment lost 4 bases and the J segment 7 bases; nucleotides outside the gene matches: 7. The CDR3 is 16 amino acids. CDR3 protein: CASSSWTSGRMNEQFF. For the CDR3, the DNA is TGTGCCAGCAGTTCCTGGACTAGCGGGAGAATGAATGAGCAGTTCTTC.

This clonotype was detected many times. This rearrangement joins TRBV28 to TRBJ1-4; TRBD1 might be the D (6 bases). Trimming took 0 bases from V and 8 from J, leaving 10 bases between them. Germline CDR1 MDHEN, CDR2 SYDVKM. This CDR3 region has 14 residues. DNA for the CDR3: TGTGCCAGCAGTTTATGGGGGGCTAGAGAAAAACTGTTTTTT. Residues: CASSLWGAREKLFF.

This chain links TRBV7-9 with TRBJ2-2; tentative D call: TRBD1 (6 bases). The V gene's germline CDR1 is SEHNR and CDR2 FQNEAQ (reference sequence). CDR3 length equals 15 residues. Trimming took off 2 bases at V and 4 bases at J, with 11 bases between the two ends. CDR3 sequence: CASSLLTGSTGELFF. CDR3 sequence (DNA): TGTGCCAGCAGCTTATTAACAGGGAGCACCGGGGAGCTGTTTTTT.

The V and J genes are TRBV6-1 and TRBJ2-7; D call uncertain. The CDR3 totals 14 residues. Germline CDR1 MNHNS, CDR2 SASEGT. V lost 1 base and J lost 3, with 10 bases in between. The CDR3 reads CASSEEPWHYEQYF. CDR3 sequence (DNA): TGTGCCAGCAGTGAAGAGCCCTGGCACTACGAGCAGTACTTC.

This clonotype appeared many times. The rearrangement joins TRBV3-1 to TRBJ1-1, with D tentatively TRBD1 (5 bases). The CDR3 runs to 12 residues. The germline V and J ends were trimmed by 0 bases and 11 bases, with 10 bases remaining between them. CDR1 and CDR2 (germline): LGHDT, YNNKEL (reference sequence). Here the CDR3 reads CASSQEGRVAFF. CDR3 DNA sequence: TGTGCCAGCAGCCAAGAGGGCAGGGTTGCTTTCTTT.

This clonotype was counted many times. V usage is TRBV27 and J usage is TRBJ2-1; 7 bases fit TRBD1. J lost 9 bases, V lost 4 bases, and 6 bases had no gene match. The CDR3 totals 13 residues. Germline values: CDR1 MNHEY, CDR2 SMNVEV (reference sequence). CDR3 sequence (DNA): TGTGCCAGCAGTTACGAGCCAGGGGGTGAGCAGTTCTTC. It translates to CASSYEPGGEQFF.

The chain links TRBV24-1 to TRBJ2-3, with D perhaps matching TRBD1 (8 bases). This CDR3 comprises 17 residues. Trimming removed 4 bases from V and 3 bases from J, with 19 bases in between. Germline V gives CDR1 KGHDR, CDR2 SFDVKD. The CDR3 nucleotides are TGTGCCACCAGTGACCGTCGACAGGGGAGGGTTACAGATACGCAGTATTTT. This translates into CATSDRRQGRVTDTQYF.

The rearrangement uses TRBV4-1 and TRBJ2-1; TRBD2 aligns across 12 bases. With 0 bases clipped from V and 14 bases from J, the junction kept 11 bases outside the gene matches. The germline V gene has CDR1 MGHRA and CDR2 YSYEKL. This CDR3 is built from 16 residues. The DNA for the CDR3 is TGCGCCAGCAGCCAAGATCGGGCTAGCGGGAGGGTTGGGGAGTTCTTC. Protein: CASSQDRASGRVGEFF.